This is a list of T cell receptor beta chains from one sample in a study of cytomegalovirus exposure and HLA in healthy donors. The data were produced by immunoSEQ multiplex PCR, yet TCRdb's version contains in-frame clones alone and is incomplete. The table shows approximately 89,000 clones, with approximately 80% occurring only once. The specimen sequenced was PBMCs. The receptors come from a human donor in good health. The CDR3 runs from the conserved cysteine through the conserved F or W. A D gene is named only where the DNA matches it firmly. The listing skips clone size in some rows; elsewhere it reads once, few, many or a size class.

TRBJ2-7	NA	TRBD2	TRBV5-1	CASSPGLAGGFRSYEQYF
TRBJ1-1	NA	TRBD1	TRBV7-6	CASSLVQGANTEAFF
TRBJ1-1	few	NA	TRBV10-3	CAIRKQGNTEAFF
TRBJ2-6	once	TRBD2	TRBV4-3	CASSLTPGGAGANVLTF
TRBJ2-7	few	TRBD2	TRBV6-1	CASLELAGDEQYF
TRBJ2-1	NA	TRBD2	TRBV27	CASSPGTSGSVNEQFF
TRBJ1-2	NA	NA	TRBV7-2	CASSLSQTGYTF
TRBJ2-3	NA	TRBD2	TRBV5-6	CASSLSTGLAGTDTQYF
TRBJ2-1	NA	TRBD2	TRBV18	CASSPGTSGKEQFF
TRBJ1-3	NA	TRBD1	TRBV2	CASSEGDRGIGGHTIYF
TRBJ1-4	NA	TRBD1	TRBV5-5	CASSEQGAVSNEKLFF
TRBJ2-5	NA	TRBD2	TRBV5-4	CASSPTGGSGRIETQYF
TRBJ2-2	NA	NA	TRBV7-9	CASSGYTLARGGTGELFF
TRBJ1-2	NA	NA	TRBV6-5	CASSESGSYGYTF
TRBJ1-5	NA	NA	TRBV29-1	CSVSQGFGSNQPQHF
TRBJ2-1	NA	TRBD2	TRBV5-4	CASSLGIAGGNEQFF
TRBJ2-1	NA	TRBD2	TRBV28	CASKKLGTSGRNEQFF
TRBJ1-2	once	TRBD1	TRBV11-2	CASSLNGQGVYGYTF